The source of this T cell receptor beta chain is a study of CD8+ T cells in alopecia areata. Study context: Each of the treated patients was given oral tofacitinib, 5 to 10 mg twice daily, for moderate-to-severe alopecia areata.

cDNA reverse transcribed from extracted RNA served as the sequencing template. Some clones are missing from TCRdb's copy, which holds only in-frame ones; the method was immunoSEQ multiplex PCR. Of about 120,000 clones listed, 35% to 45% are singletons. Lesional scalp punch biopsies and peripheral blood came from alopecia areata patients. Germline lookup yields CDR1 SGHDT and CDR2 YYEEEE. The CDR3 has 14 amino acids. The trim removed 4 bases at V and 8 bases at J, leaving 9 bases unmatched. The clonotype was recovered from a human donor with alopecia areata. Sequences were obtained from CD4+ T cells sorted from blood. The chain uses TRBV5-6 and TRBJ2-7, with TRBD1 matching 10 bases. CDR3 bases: TGTGCCAGCAGCGGAGACAGGGGGCGCCAGAAGCAGTACTTC. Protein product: CASSGDRGRQKQYF.